This TCR beta chain was sequenced for a study of human T cells and chemical hapten exposure. Germline V gene sequence: CDR1 KGHSH, CDR2 LQKENI. CDR3 length: 10 amino acids. V lost 3 bases and J lost 7, with 3 bases in between. This clonotype was recorded at least ten times. MiXCR was run by TCRdb on the RACE reads, yielding one entry per CDR3 protein. The table lists more than 80,000 distinct CDR3 sequences, about 7.5% of them singletons. Time point specified: patch test 1, 2 weeks after DPC sensitization. Treatment meaning: therapeutic diphenylcyclopropenone sensitization with weekly scalp DPC. Blood sampling occurred before each patch-test application.

This clonotype originated in a woman aged 30 to 39 with alopecia areata. Some clones in this sample may be carry-over from other donors' samples. The sequencing here drew on whole blood, taken in connection with sensitization to the hapten diphenylcyclopropenone (DPC). This chain joins TRBV18 and TRBJ1-1; no definite D call. For the CDR3, the DNA is TGTGCCAGCTCACCGTATGAAGCTTTCTTT. Its protein is CASSPYEAFF. Supplemented by reference TRBV18 and TRBJ1-1, the full variable domain reads NAGVMQNPRHLVRRRGQEARLRCSPMKGHSHVYWYRQLPEEGLKFMVYLQKENIIDESGMPKERFSAEFPKEGPSILRIQQVVRGDSAAYFCASSPYEAFFGQGTRLTVV.